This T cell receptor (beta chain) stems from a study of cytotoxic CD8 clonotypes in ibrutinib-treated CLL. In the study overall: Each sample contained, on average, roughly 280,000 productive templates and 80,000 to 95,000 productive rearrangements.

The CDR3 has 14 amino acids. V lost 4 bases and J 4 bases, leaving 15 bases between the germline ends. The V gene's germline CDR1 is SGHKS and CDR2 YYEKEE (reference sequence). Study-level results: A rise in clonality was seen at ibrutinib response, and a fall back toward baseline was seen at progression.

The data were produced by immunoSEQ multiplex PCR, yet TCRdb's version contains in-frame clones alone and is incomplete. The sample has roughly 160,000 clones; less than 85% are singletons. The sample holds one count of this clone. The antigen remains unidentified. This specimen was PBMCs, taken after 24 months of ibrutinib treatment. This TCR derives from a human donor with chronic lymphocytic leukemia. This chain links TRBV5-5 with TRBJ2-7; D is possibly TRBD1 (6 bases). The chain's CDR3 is CASSEQGNRYEQYF. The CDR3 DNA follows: TGTGCCAGCAGCGAGCAGGGGAATCGGTACGAGCAGTACTTC.